A selection of T cell receptor beta chains follows, all from one sample in a study of T cell changes during pregnancy in multiple sclerosis. Sequencing used immunoSEQ multiplex PCR; TCRdb keeps in-frame clones, though not all of them. The table has 80,000 to 100,000 clones, 91% seen once. Here the sequenced sample was peripheral blood, taken after pregnancy. The origin of the receptors is a female donor in good health, enrolled as a control in a pregnancy study. Each CDR3 is given with its conserved first and last residue. A D gene is named only where the DNA matches it firmly. The size entry is marked missing in some rows and otherwise reads once, few, many or a size class.

J gene	V gene	clone size	D gene	CDR3 protein	CDR3 DNA
TRBJ1-1	TRBV4-3	-	-	CASSQDYGNTEAFF	TGCGCCAGCAGCCAAGATTACGGGAACACTGAAGCTTTCTTT
TRBJ2-3	TRBV18	-	TRBD1	CASSPPTGWGTDTQYF	TGTGCCAGCTCACCACCGACAGGGTGGGGCACAGATACGCAGTATTTT
TRBJ2-1	TRBV7-8	-	-	CASSFDYEQFF	TGTGCCAGCAGCTTTGACTATGAGCAGTTCTTC
TRBJ2-3	TRBV4-3	-	TRBD2	CASSRGLVSGADTQYF	TGCGCCAGCAGCAGGGGGTTGGTTAGCGGGGCTGATACGCAGTATTTT
TRBJ2-2	TRBV7-9	once	-	CASSSRDRNTGELFF	TGTGCCAGCAGCTCGAGAGACAGGAACACCGGGGAGCTGTTTTTT
TRBJ1-2	TRBV5-3	-	-	CARSTTRQDYGYTF	TGTGCCAGAAGCACGACCCGACAGGATTATGGCTACACCTTC
TRBJ1-1	TRBV19	-	-	CASSMPGQKNTEAFF	TGTGCCAGTAGTATGCCGGGACAAAAGAACACTGAAGCTTTCTTT
TRBJ2-7	TRBV28	-	-	CASSLIQGPAYEQYF	TGTGCCAGCAGTTTAATCCAGGGGCCCGCCTACGAGCAGTACTTC
TRBJ2-3	TRBV7-2	-	TRBD2	CASSLTSGFEDTQYF	TGTGCCAGCAGCTTAACTAGCGGGTTCGAGGATACGCAGTATTTT
TRBJ2-7	TRBV11-2	-	-	CASSLGSGGAYEQYF	TGTGCCAGCAGCTTAGGATCGGGGGGCGCCTACGAGCAGTACTTC
TRBJ1-4	TRBV6-6	-	-	CASRTRRGNEKLFF	TGTGCCAGCCGGACTCGTCGTGGTAATGAAAAACTGTTTTTT
TRBJ1-1	TRBV4-2	-	-	CAAFAGTNGVNTEAFF	TGTGCCGCCTTCGCCGGGACAAACGGCGTGAACACTGAAGCTTTCTTT
TRBJ2-2	TRBV11-1	once	TRBD1	CASSFGQGPPGELFF	TGTGCCAGCAGCTTCGGACAGGGGCCCCCCGGGGAGCTGTTTTTT
TRBJ2-7	TRBV4-2	few	TRBD2	CASSQGLAGDEQYF	TGTGCCAGCAGCCAAGGACTAGCGGGGGACGAGCAGTACTTC
TRBJ2-3	TRBV7-9	-	-	CASSLGSVAGDTQYF	TGTGCCAGCAGCTTAGGATCGGTAGCAGGGGATACGCAGTATTTT
TRBJ1-6	TRBV28	few	-	CASRQQGTYNSPLHF	TGTGCCAGCAGACAACAGGGTACCTATAATTCACCCCTCCACTTT
TRBJ1-3	TRBV28	-	TRBD1	CASSRGTENTIYF	TGTGCCAGCAGTCGTGGGACAGAAAACACCATATATTTT
TRBJ1-6	TRBV7-9	-	-	CASSLLAVNSPLHF	TGTGCCAGCAGCTTATTGGCAGTTAATTCACCCCTCCACTTT
TRBJ2-1	TRBV2	-	TRBD2	CASTAGAEGFF	TGTGCCAGCACCGCGGGAGCGGAGGGGTTCTTC
TRBJ1-1	TRBV6-4	few	-	CASRGGKGGTEAFF	TGTGCCAGCAGGGGCGGGAAGGGAGGCACTGAAGCTTTCTTT
TRBJ1-3	TRBV30	-	TRBD1	CAYRGQAFSGNTIYF	TGTGCCTACCGGGGACAGGCATTCTCTGGAAACACCATATATTTT
TRBJ2-2	TRBV30	-	TRBD2	CAWSAGLAGGPGELFF	TGTGCCTGGAGTGCGGGACTAGCGGGCGGACCCGGGGAGCTGTTTTTT
TRBJ1-5	TRBV4-1	-	-	CASSQGLSHQPQHF	TGCGCCAGCAGCCAAGGTCTATCCCATCAGCCCCAGCATTTT
TRBJ1-1	TRBV4-3	-	-	CASSLWAGETAEAFF	TGCGCCAGCAGTCTCTGGGCGGGAGAGACTGCTGAAGCTTTCTTT
TRBJ2-3	TRBV9	few	TRBD2	CASSVATSGGIITDTQYF	TGTGCCAGCAGCGTAGCTACTAGCGGGGGAATAATCACAGATACGCAGTATTTT
TRBJ1-2	TRBV19	-	-	CAIRNPGLSDYGYTF	TGTGCCATCCGGAATCCGGGTTTGTCTGACTATGGCTACACCTTC
TRBJ2-1	TRBV7-6	-	-	CASSFPSDEQFF	TGTGCCAGCAGCTTCCCTAGCGATGAGCAGTTCTTC
TRBJ2-3	TRBV19	-	TRBD1	CASSITGTGSTDTQYF	TGTGCCAGTAGTATCACCGGGACAGGGAGCACAGATACGCAGTATTTT
TRBJ2-3	TRBV14	-	TRBD2	CASKSGGGHTDTQYF	TGTGCCAGCAAAAGCGGGGGGGGCCACACAGATACGCAGTATTTT
TRBJ1-1	TRBV2	-	-	CASSLYRDTEAFF	TGTGCCAGCAGTCTCTACAGGGACACTGAAGCTTTCTTT
TRBJ2-7	TRBV4-1	-	TRBD1	CASSQSGTGEYEQYF	TGCGCCAGCAGCCAGAGCGGGACAGGGGAATACGAGCAGTACTTC
TRBJ2-7	TRBV11-2	-	-	CASSLEGGEQYF	TGTGCCAGCAGCTTAGAGGGCGGGGAGCAGTACTTC
TRBJ2-7	TRBV15	-	-	CATSRARGLPSYEQYF	TGTGCCACCAGCAGAGCGCGGGGTCTTCCCTCCTACGAGCAGTACTTC
TRBJ2-7	TRBV5-6	-	TRBD1	CASSLDGQGASYEQYF	TGTGCCAGCAGCTTGGACGGACAGGGGGCATCCTACGAGCAGTACTTC
TRBJ1-2	TRBV18	-	TRBD1	CASSPVTGGLYGYTF	TGTGCCAGCTCACCAGTAACAGGGGGCCTGTATGGCTACACCTTC
TRBJ1-2	TRBV29-1	once	TRBD1	CSVDSPGGPYGYTF	TGCAGCGTTGATAGTCCAGGGGGCCCCTATGGCTACACCTTC
TRBJ1-2	TRBV28	-	TRBD1	CASGGQLYGYTF	TGTGCCAGCGGGGGACAGCTATATGGCTACACCTTC
TRBJ1-2	TRBV6-5	-	-	CASSYPGQQGNGYTF	TGTGCCAGCAGTTACCCAGGGCAACAGGGAAATGGCTACACCTTC
TRBJ1-1	TRBV11-2	few	-	CASSRSGDTEAFF	TGTGCCAGCAGCCGTTCAGGGGACACTGAAGCTTTCTTT
TRBJ2-7	TRBV5-6	-	-	CASSMGDGEQYF	TGTGCCAGCAGCATGGGAGACGGGGAGCAGTACTTC
TRBJ2-3	TRBV7-2	-	TRBD2	CASRVAGNTDTQYF	TGTGCCAGCCGGGTAGCGGGGAACACAGATACGCAGTATTTT
TRBJ2-5	TRBV6-5	-	TRBD2	CATQGTGGQETQYF	TGTGCCACTCAGGGAACGGGGGGGCAAGAGACCCAGTACTTC
TRBJ1-3	TRBV18	-	-	CASSLAGTGSSGNTIYF	TGTGCCAGCTCACTAGCTGGTACAGGGAGCTCTGGAAACACCATATATTTT
TRBJ2-7	TRBV4-1	-	-	CASSQDSFESYEQYF	TGCGCCAGCAGCCAAGACAGTTTTGAATCGTACGAGCAGTACTTC
TRBJ1-2	TRBV5-4	-	-	CASSLGQDHGYTF	TGTGCCAGCAGCTTGGGACAGGATCATGGCTACACCTTC
TRBJ2-7	TRBV28	-	TRBD2	CASSLQGGRREQYF	TGTGCCAGCAGTTTACAGGGAGGGAGGAGGGAGCAGTACTTC
TRBJ2-4	TRBV7-9	-	TRBD2	CASSWEGRDDRNIQYF	TGTGCCAGCAGCTGGGAGGGGAGAGATGATCGGAACATTCAGTACTTC